The clone carrying this T cell receptor (beta chain) was observed once. Looked up from germline, CDR1 is MDHEN and CDR2 is SYDVKM. V was pared by 4 bases and J by 5 bases, with 14 bases between. This CDR3 has 14 residues. This sample is drawn from a study of blood T cell repertoires in COVID-19. Original processing notes: Reference gene primers were amplified, and this amplification served to estimate nucleated cell counts. Assay: immunoSEQ multiplex PCR; the TCRdb copy retains only in-frame clones and omits some. V, J and clone size are taken as reported in that table, and D and trimming were inferred from the DNA itself. The sample yields 200,000 to 250,000 clones, 85% to 90% seen once.

Sequenced input: PBMCs or T cells enriched from blood (not recorded which). The receptor's source is a woman between 18 and 29 years old in a cohort exposed to, infected with or recovered from COVID-19 (not recorded which). The rearrangement links TRBV28 to TRBJ1-1; D possibly corresponds to TRBD1 (6 bases). Written as DNA, the CDR3 is TGTGCCAGCAGTTACGTCAGGGGAAGTACTGAAGCTTTCTTT. Translated: CASSYVRGSTEAFF.